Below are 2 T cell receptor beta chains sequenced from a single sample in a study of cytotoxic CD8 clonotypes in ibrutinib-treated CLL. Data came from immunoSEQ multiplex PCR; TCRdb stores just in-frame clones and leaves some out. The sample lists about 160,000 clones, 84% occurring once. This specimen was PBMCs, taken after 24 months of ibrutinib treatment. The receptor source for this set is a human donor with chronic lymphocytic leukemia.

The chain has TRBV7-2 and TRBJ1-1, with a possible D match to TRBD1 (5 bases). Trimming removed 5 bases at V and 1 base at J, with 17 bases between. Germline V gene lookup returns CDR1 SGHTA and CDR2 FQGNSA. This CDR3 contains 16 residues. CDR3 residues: CASSPRGRVPNTEAFF. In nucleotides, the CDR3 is TGTGCCAGCAGCCCGAGGGGAAGGGTACCGAACACTGAAGCTTTCTTT.

CDR3 sequence (DNA): TGTGCCAGCTCACCACCCGGGGCCAGCCAGGCCAACGTCCTGACTTTC. It specifies CASSPPGASQANVLTF. The V call is TRBV18, the J call TRBJ2-6, with D perhaps matching TRBD1 or TRBD2 (5 bases each). Germline V gene sequence: CDR1 KGHSH, CDR2 LQKENI. Trimming cost V 0 bases and J 6 bases, with 12 bases left between them. The CDR3 sequence is 16 residues long.